This T cell receptor (beta chain) was recovered during a study of human T cells and chemical hapten exposure. This clonotype appeared once. Its specificity is unknown. This sequence may be a read error, since a much larger clone differs from it by one base. Overall study results and limits: Alopecia affected the donors, so their immune response may differ from healthy people's.

MiXCR, run by TCRdb on the RACE reads, gives a single entry per CDR3 protein. Of around 42,000 distinct CDR3 sequences listed, approximately 3.4% are singletons. Time point: patch test 2, 6 weeks after DPC sensitization. The treatment was: therapeutic diphenylcyclopropenone sensitization with weekly scalp DPC. The sequence was collected from a man aged 35-49 years with alopecia areata. Some clones in this sample may be carry-over from other donors' samples. The sequenced sample was whole blood, obtained in connection with sensitization to the hapten diphenylcyclopropenone (DPC).

The DNA of the CDR3 is TGTGCCAGCATCCAATTGAAGGGTTGGGACACTGAAGCTTTCTTT. This encodes CASIQLKGWDTEAFF. The gene calls are TRBV5-6 and TRBJ1-1, with D uncertain. V lost 6 bases and J 3 bases, leaving 18 bases between the germline ends. In germline, CDR1 is SGHDT, CDR2 YYEEEE. The CDR3 length is 15 residues.